Listed here are 3 T cell receptor beta chains from one sample, sequenced in a study of blood T cell repertoires in COVID-19. TCRdb's copy holds only in-frame clones and misses some; the assay was immunoSEQ multiplex PCR. The table shows 150,000 to 200,000 clones, with approximately 90% occurring only once. The sample comprised peripheral blood. These receptors were taken from a man between 60 and 75 years old with acute or convalescent COVID-19.

This chain connects TRBV9 to TRBJ2-2; 10 nucleotides agree with TRBD1. This CDR3 region has 15 residues. Trimming at V came to 8 bases and at J to 5 bases, leaving 9 bases not matched to a gene. Germline lookup yields CDR1 SGDLS and CDR2 YYNGEE. The CDR3 reads CASQPGQGVTGELFF. CDR3 sequence (DNA): TGTGCCAGTCAACCCGGACAGGGGGTTACCGGGGAGCTGTTTTTT.

The chain is built from TRBV5-6 and TRBJ2-2; a possible D gene is TRBD1 (6 bases). This CDR3 is built from 15 residues. Trimming stripped 0 bases from V and 6 bases from J, with 12 bases between. Germline CDR1 SGHDT, CDR2 YYEEEE. Here the CDR3 DNA reads TGTGCCAGCAGCTTGGCCAACAGGGAAGCCGGGGAGCTGTTTTTT. Amino acids: CASSLANREAGELFF.

V gene TRBV5-1 combines with J gene TRBJ1-6; D unclear. From germline, CDR1 is SGHRS and CDR2 YFSETQ. V shed 2 bases and J shed 10 bases, with 13 bases lying between them. CDR3 length equals 14 residues. The DNA for the CDR3 is TGCGCCAGCAGCTTATCGGGTCGTCTCTCACCCCTCCACTTT. It yields the protein CASSLSGRLSPLHF.